The 9 T cell receptor beta chains below all came from one sample that was sequenced in a study of vaccination effects on CD4 cells after COVID-19 (dated by TCRdb to about 2022). The antigens for these receptors are not known. The ViraFEST assay stimulated PBMC with viral peptide pools and then used TCR sequencing to identify antigen-specific CD4+ T cell clonotypes by expansion. After less than 13 days of culture, CD4+ T cells were isolated with the EasySep CD4+ T cell isolation kit. Each participant received two doses of an mRNA SARS-CoV-2 vaccine, either BNT162b2 or mRNA-1273. The method behind the library was the immunoSEQ multiplex PCR assay. The clones in this table, taken by TCRdb from immuneACCESS, are in-frame only. Not every clone is retained; where verified, under half of the shortfall comes from an unresolved V gene, and the cause of the rest is unknown. The sample table contains about 81,000 clones; only one count was recorded for 60% to 80% of them. The ten largest clones capture around 1% of the sample.

Sequenced material: CD4+ T cells from PBMCs cultured with HCoV-OC43 spike peptides, taken after COVID-19 vaccination. This sample's cell subset or site label indicates: HCoV-OC43 spike overlapping peptide pool stimulation. These receptors all stem from a human donor who received a COVID-19 vaccine.

J is TRBJ2-1 and V is TRBV5-1; the match to TRBD1 covers 10 bases. V lost 6 bases to trimming and J lost 4 bases; unmatched junction nucleotides: 4. The CDR3 totals 14 residues. CDR1 and CDR2 (germline): SGHRS, YFSETQ. CDR3 amino acids: CASTTGGTYNEQFF. CDR3 nucleotides: TGCGCCAGCACGACAGGGGGCACGTACAATGAGCAGTTCTTC. Full variable domain (remainder filled in from reference TRBV5-1 and TRBJ2-1): KAGVTQTPRYLIKTRGQQVTLSCSPISGHRSVSWYQQTPGQGLQFLFEYFSETQRNKGNFPGRFSGRQFSNSRSEMNVSTLELGDSALYLCASTTGGTYNEQFFGPGTRLTVL.

The chain is built from TRBV3-1 (or the pseudogene TRBV3-2) and TRBJ1-4, with D possibly matching TRBD1 (5 bases). V gave up 1 base and J gave up 10 bases, with 16 bases separating them. Germline V gene data show CDR1 as LGHDT and CDR2 as YNNKEL (reference sequence). This CDR3 has 15 residues. This CDR3 reads CASSQVGRGGGKLFF. The CDR3 DNA reads as TGTGCCAGCAGCCAAGTAGGAAGGGGCGGCGGAAAACTGTTTTTT.

The genes are TRBV5-4 and TRBJ2-3; the match to TRBD2 covers 8 bases. V dropped 3 bases and J dropped 3; count of bases not matched to a gene: 3. CDR3 length equals 14 residues. Germline V CDR1 and CDR2: SGHNT, YYREEE (reference sequence). CDR3: CASSSTSGTDTQYF. DNA of the CDR3: TGTGCCAGCAGCTCAACTAGCGGAACAGATACGCAGTATTTT.

This chain joins TRBV3-1 (or the pseudogene TRBV3-2) and TRBJ2-1; TRBD2 aligns across 8 bases. The trim removed 8 bases at V and 5 bases at J, leaving 11 bases unmatched. Germline CDR1 reads LGHDT; CDR2 reads YNNKEL (reference sequence). The CDR3 totals 15 residues. This CDR3 reads CASASSGGAHNEQFF. The CDR3 DNA reads as TGTGCCAGCGCTTCCTCGGGGGGGGCCCACAATGAGCAGTTCTTC.

About this clone itself: Other DNA sequences in the sample encode the same CDR3. The chain joins TRBV12-3 or TRBV12-4 to TRBJ1-1; no firm D call. V was cut by 6 bases and J by 1 base, with 6 bases left in between. This CDR3 is built from 12 residues. The CDR3 DNA sequence: TGTGCCAGCAGGCGGAGGAACACTGAAGCTTTCTTT. Translating it yields CASRRRNTEAFF.

This clone turned up a few times. The V call is TRBV7-2, the J call TRBJ1-1; no clear D. Germline lookup yields CDR1 SGHTA and CDR2 FQGNSA. The CDR3 spans 13 residues. The ends were cut back, 3 bases at V and 1 base at J, with 6 bases in the middle. The CDR3 nucleotides read TGTGCCAGCAGCTTGTCAGGGAACACTGAAGCTTTCTTT. Translated: CASSLSGNTEAFF. Variable domain in full (rest from reference TRBV7-2 and TRBJ1-1): GAGVSQSPSNKVTEKGKDVELRCDPISGHTALYWYRQSLGQGLEFLIYFQGNSAPDKSGLPSDRFSAERTGGSVSTLTIQRTQQEDSAVYLCASSLSGNTEAFFGQGTRLTVV.

V usage is TRBV5-1 and J usage is TRBJ1-6; D call uncertain. Germline lookup yields CDR1 SGHRS and CDR2 YFSETQ. V was trimmed by 0 bases and J by 0 bases, leaving 13 bases between them. The CDR3 consists of 18 residues. This chain's CDR3 is CASSLVLLESSYNSPLHF. The CDR3 coding sequence is TGCGCCAGCAGCTTGGTCCTTCTCGAGAGCTCCTATAATTCACCCCTCCACTTT.

In its sample, this clone was seen a few times. The chain couples TRBV19 to TRBJ1-2; tentative D call: TRBD1 (5 bases). V shed 3 bases and J shed 4 bases, with 15 bases lying between them. The CDR3 loop spans 15 amino acids. Germline V gene sequence: CDR1 LNHDA, CDR2 SQIVND (reference sequence). CDR3 loop: CASSMGTERLYGYTF. The CDR3 DNA reads TGTGCCAGTAGTATGGGGACCGAGCGCCTCTATGGCTACACCTTC.

This clone was seen a few times. The chain is built from TRBV7-2 and TRBJ1-3; TRBD1 might be the D (6 bases). This CDR3 spans 15 amino acids. The germline V gene encodes CDR1 SGHTA and CDR2 FQGNSA. V lost 4 bases and J lost 1, with 11 bases in between. CDR3 in amino acids: CASSSQGGSGNTIYF. CDR3 coding DNA: TGTGCCAGCAGCTCACAGGGTGGTTCTGGAAACACCATATATTTT. The full variable domain, with the rest looked up from reference TRBV7-2 and TRBJ1-3, is GAGVSQSPSNKVTEKGKDVELRCDPISGHTALYWYRQSLGQGLEFLIYFQGNSAPDKSGLPSDRFSAERTGGSVSTLTIQRTQQEDSAVYLCASSSQGGSGNTIYFGEGSWLTVV.